The 26 T cell receptor beta chains in this list originate from one sample, sequenced in a study of cytomegalovirus exposure and HLA in healthy donors. PCR was performed using 60 Vbeta and 13 Jbeta primers. The assay was immunoSEQ multiplex PCR, and TCRdb's table has in-frame clones only and misses some. The sample has over 200,000 clones, around 76% seen once. Material: PBMCs. The receptors were gathered from a woman aged 40 to 50 in good health and CMV-seropositive.

The rearrangement uses TRBV4-2 and TRBJ2-2, with 7 bases matching TRBD2. V lost 0 bases and J lost 4; bases outside the gene matches: 8. The CDR3 is 17 amino acids. Looked up from germline, CDR1 is LGHNA and CDR2 is YNFKEQ. The CDR3 DNA reads TGTGCCAGCAGCCAAGATACGGCCGGGGGGATCACCGGGGAGCTGTTTTTT. Residues: CASSQDTAGGITGELFF.

The chain combines TRBV7-2 with TRBJ2-7; tentative D call: TRBD1 (6 bases). The CDR3 length is 13 residues. V was shortened by 5 bases and J by 0 bases, with 8 bases between the two germline ends. Per the germline V gene, CDR1 is SGHTA and CDR2 is FQGNSA. CDR3 DNA: TGTGCCAGCAGCCGGGACAACTCCTACGAGCAGTACTTC. This sequence encodes CASSRDNSYEQYF.

V usage is TRBV19 and J usage is TRBJ1-2; 8 bases line up with TRBD1. J lost 1 base, V lost 6 bases, and 10 bases had no gene match. The CDR3 totals 16 residues. Germline V gene sequence: CDR1 LNHDA, CDR2 SQIVND (reference sequence). The CDR3 DNA follows: TGTGCCAGTAGCCCGGGGGAACAGGGGGTTAACTATGGCTACACCTTC. Translation: CASSPGEQGVNYGYTF.

The chain uses TRBV6-6 and TRBJ2-7, with 11 nucleotides matching TRBD1. The CDR3 spans 11 residues. Germline CDR1 MNHNY, CDR2 SVGAGI (reference sequence). V shed 8 bases and J 11 bases; nucleotides not matched to a gene: 5. Written as DNA, the CDR3 is TGTGCCAGCCAAGGACAGGGGGCGGAGTACTTC. Protein product: CASQGQGAEYF.

The rearrangement uses TRBV4-1 and TRBJ1-2, with TRBD1 identical over 8 bases. This CDR3 comprises 18 residues. Germline CDR1 reads MGHRA; CDR2 reads YSYEKL. After removal of 0 bases from V and 4 bases from J, the junction contained 13 bases not matched to a gene. The DNA for the CDR3 is TGCGCCAGCAGCCAAGATGGGGTACGGGCAGGGGGCTTCTATGGCTACACCTTC. Translation gives CASSQDGVRAGGFYGYTF.

V is TRBV1 and J is TRBJ2-7; the table's D call, TRBD1, was not checked against the DNA. TRBV1 is shown as a pseudogene. There are 15 residues in the CDR3. CDR3 amino acids: CTSSQKCGRGYEQYF. The DNA of the CDR3 is TGCACCAGCAGCCAAAAGTGCGGCAGGGGCTACGAGCAGTACTTC.

The chain links TRBV27 to TRBJ2-5; D is perhaps TRBD2 (5 bases). Matching the DNA end better, TRBJ2-7 makes the J call doubtful. The CDR3 length is 15 residues. The germline V gene encodes CDR1 MNHEY and CDR2 SMNVEV (reference sequence). CDR3 region: CASSLSPGMLHEQYF. CDR3 DNA: TGTGCCAGCAGTTTATCCCCGGGGATGCTCCACGAGCAGTACTTC.

The rearrangement joins TRBV6-1 to TRBJ2-7; TRBD1 might be the D (6 bases). Germline lookup yields CDR1 MNHNS and CDR2 SASEGT. This CDR3 spans 15 amino acids. Trimming took 2 bases from V and 2 from J, leaving 13 bases between them. Written as DNA, the CDR3 is TGTGCCAGCAGTGAAACAGGGACACCCCCCTACGAGCAGTACTTC. Translated: CASSETGTPPYEQYF.

This clone turned up a few times. A read error may account for a junction end that differs from germline. This rearrangement joins TRBV4-3 to TRBJ2-7; TRBD2 aligns across 12 bases. The CDR3 extends over 14 amino acids. Germline CDR1 is LGHNA and CDR2 is YSLEER. The CDR3 DNA is TGCGCCAGCAGCCAAGATCTCGGGACTAGCGGGCGTAACTTC. This translates into CASSQDLGTSGRNF.

The chain employs TRBV2 and TRBJ1-1; unclear D gene. This CDR3 region has 12 residues. Germline V CDR1 and CDR2: SNHLY, FYNNEI. V lost 3 bases to trimming and J lost 1 base, with 3 bases between them. The CDR3 sequence is CASSERNTEAFF. The CDR3 DNA reads as TGTGCCAGCAGTGAGAGGAACACTGAAGCTTTCTTT.

This rearrangement joins TRBV12-2 to TRBJ1-1. TRBV12-2 is marked as a pseudogene. The CDR3 has 15 residues. The CDR3 reads CASRLGGRENTEAFF. CDR3 in DNA: TGTGCAAGTCGCTTAGGCGGACGGGAGAACACTGAAGCTTTCTTT.

V is TRBV30 and J is TRBJ1-2; TRBD1 aligns across 9 bases. V was clipped by 5 bases and J by 9 bases; unmatched bases: 10. The CDR3 has 13 residues. CDR1 GTSNPN and CDR2 SVGIG come from the germline V gene (reference sequence). CDR3 sequence (DNA): TGTGCCTGGTCCGGGACAGGGATAGGGAGCTACACCTTC. Translated, it gives CAWSGTGIGSYTF. Based on the CDR3 plus reference TRBV30 and TRBJ1-2, the full variable domain is SQTIHQWPATLVQPVGSPLSLECTVEGTSNPNLYWYRQAAGRGLQLLFYSVGIGQISSEVPQNLSASRPQDRQFILSSKKLLLSDSGFYLCAWSGTGIGSYTFGSGTRLTVV.

The J gene is TRBJ2-1, the V gene TRBV29-1; TRBD1 matches at 10 bases. The V gene's germline CDR1 is SQVTM and CDR2 ANQGSEA. The J segment lost 7 bases and the V segment lost 8 bases, leaving 11 bases of the junction unmatched. The CDR3 length is 14 residues. This CDR3 is CSHRSGTGANEQFF. The CDR3 nucleotides read TGCAGCCACCGATCGGGGACAGGGGCAAATGAGCAGTTCTTC.

The rearrangement joins TRBV2 to TRBJ1-2; D may be TRBD1 (6 bases). This CDR3 region has 15 residues. Trimming removed 2 bases from V and 0 bases from J, with 10 bases in between. From germline, CDR1 is SNHLY and CDR2 FYNNEI. The CDR3 DNA follows: TGTGCCAGCAGTGAAAGACAGGCTGCTAACTATGGCTACACCTTC. Amino acids: CASSERQAANYGYTF.

This chain links TRBV2 with TRBJ2-1, with D maybe TRBD2 (6 bases). Germline CDR1 and CDR2: SNHLY and FYNNEI. Trimming stripped 11 bases from V and 6 bases from J, with 14 bases between. CDR3 length: 12 residues. CDR3 in amino acids: CAWGQGLNEQFF. The CDR3 DNA follows: TGTGCCTGGGGCCAGGGACTCAATGAGCAGTTCTTC.

The chain is built from TRBV7-8 and TRBJ2-3; D call uncertain. The CDR3 spans 15 residues. Germline CDR1 reads SGHVS; CDR2 reads FQNEAQ. With 3 bases removed from V and 6 bases from J, the gap between germline ends came to 16 bases. The CDR3 region is CASSFLGTGRDTQYF. The CDR3 DNA follows: TGTGCCAGCAGCTTCCTAGGTACTGGCCGGGATACGCAGTATTTT.

The rearrangement joins TRBV13 to TRBJ1-6; TRBD1 might be the D (5 bases). CDR1 and CDR2 (germline): PRHDT, FYEKMQ (reference sequence). V was shortened by 1 base and J by 7 bases, with 17 bases between the two germline ends. This CDR3 is built from 17 residues. The CDR3 region has the DNA TGTGCCAGCAGCTTAGCTCGTAGGACAACAAGCAATTCACCCCTCCACTTT. It yields the protein CASSLARRTTSNSPLHF. Combining the CDR3 with reference TRBV13 and TRBJ1-6 gives the whole variable domain AAGVIQSPRHLIKEKRETATLKCYPIPRHDTVYWYQQGPGQDPQFLISFYEKMQSDKGSIPDRFSAQQFSDYHSELNMSSLELGDSALYFCASSLARRTTSNSPLHFGNGTRLTVT.

The chain uses TRBV5-8 and TRBJ1-1; D is undetermined. V was trimmed by 5 bases and J by 6 bases, leaving 17 bases between them. The V gene's germline CDR1 is SGHTS and CDR2 YDEGEE. This CDR3 is built from 14 residues. CDR3 coding DNA: TGTGCCAGCAGTTATAACACGGGGTGGGCTGAAGCTTTCTTT. Its translation: CASSYNTGWAEAFF.

This clone was recorded once. The chain joins TRBV7-2 to TRBJ1-5, with D uncertain. Germline V gives CDR1 SGHTA, CDR2 FQGNSA. V lost 1 base and J 4 bases, leaving 8 bases between the germline ends. This CDR3 contains 14 residues. The CDR3 DNA reads TGTGCCAGCAGCTTAGGGCCAACAAATCAGCCCCAGCATTTT. Protein sequence: CASSLGPTNQPQHF. Full variable domain (missing parts from reference TRBV7-2 and TRBJ1-5): GAGVSQSPSNKVTEKGKDVELRCDPISGHTALYWYRQSLGQGLEFLIYFQGNSAPDKSGLPSDRFSAERTGGSVSTLTIQRTQQEDSAVYLCASSLGPTNQPQHFGDGTRLSIL.

J is TRBJ2-7 and V is TRBV4-1, with 8 bases identical to TRBD2. In germline, CDR1 is MGHRA, CDR2 YSYEKL. The trim removed 0 bases at V and 4 bases at J, leaving 8 bases unmatched. This CDR3 is 16 amino acids long. Here the CDR3 DNA reads TGCGCCAGCAGCCAAGATAGAGTAGCGGGGACTTACGAGCAGTACTTC. It codes for CASSQDRVAGTYEQYF.

The chain is built from TRBV27 and TRBJ2-7; 8 bases are shared with TRBD1. Looked up from germline, CDR1 is MNHEY and CDR2 is SMNVEV (reference sequence). Trimming took 4 bases from V and 2 from J; bases not matched to a gene: 7. The CDR3 runs 15 residues. The CDR3 bases are TGTGCCAGCAGTTGGGCCGGGACAGGAACCTACGAGCAGTACTTC. This sequence encodes CASSWAGTGTYEQYF.

The table lists this clone with a few counts. The rearrangement links TRBV4-1 to TRBJ1-2, with D uncertain. Germline values: CDR1 MGHRA, CDR2 YSYEKL. V lost 0 bases and J lost 5, with 16 bases in between. The CDR3 covers 16 residues. CDR3 sequence reads: CASSQDQGLTRYGYTF. The CDR3, as DNA: TGCGCCAGCAGCCAAGATCAAGGACTGACACGGTATGGCTACACCTTC.

The chain is built from TRBV2 and TRBJ1-4; D perhaps matches TRBD1 (5 bases). The CDR3 spans 14 residues. The germline V and J ends were trimmed by 7 bases and 8 bases, with 17 bases remaining between them. Germline V gene sequence: CDR1 SNHLY, CDR2 FYNNEI. In DNA, the CDR3 is TGTGCCAGCACAGGGTCGGTGGTTGGGGAAAAACTGTTTTTT. This translates into CASTGSVVGEKLFF.

The gene calls are TRBV7-2 and TRBJ1-3, with unresolved D. The CDR3 has 14 amino acids. Germline CDR1 is SGHTA and CDR2 is FQGNSA. The germline V and J ends were trimmed by 5 bases and 4 bases, with 12 bases remaining between them. CDR3 protein: CASSPVLSGNTIYF. For the CDR3, the DNA is TGTGCCAGCAGCCCCGTACTATCCGGAAACACCATATATTTT.

The chain employs TRBV6-6 and TRBJ1-1, with TRBD1 identical over 11 bases. The CDR3 consists of 16 residues. Losses at the gene ends were 5 bases for V and 3 bases for J; bases not matched to a gene: 8. Germline CDR1 and CDR2: MNHNY and SVGAGI (reference sequence). The CDR3 spells CASSLGTGGAYTEAFF. Here the CDR3 DNA reads TGTGCCAGCAGTCTAGGGACAGGGGGAGCGTACACTGAAGCTTTCTTT.

The gene calls are TRBV11-2 and TRBJ2-1, with TRBD2 identical over 8 bases. CDR1 is SGHAT and CDR2 is FQNNGV in the germline V gene. J was trimmed by 7 bases and V by 5 bases; bases with no gene match: 13. This CDR3 has 16 amino acids. CDR3 in DNA: TGTGCCAGCAGCAGAACCGGGAGGGCCATTTTAAATGAGCAGTTCTTC. It translates to CASSRTGRAILNEQFF.